Presented here are 18 T cell receptor beta chains from one specimen sequenced in a study of T cell changes during pregnancy in multiple sclerosis. Some clones are missing from TCRdb's copy, which holds only in-frame ones; the method was immunoSEQ multiplex PCR. The sample shows about 40,000 clones, more than 80% of them seen only once. The sequencing used CD4+ T cells from peripheral blood mononuclear cells, collected in the third trimester of pregnancy. The receptors derive from a female donor with multiple sclerosis, enrolled in a pregnancy study.

This chain uses TRBV5-1 with TRBJ2-1, with a possible D match to TRBD1 (6 bases). V was shortened by 5 bases and J by 4 bases, with 13 bases between the two germline ends. CDR1 and CDR2 (germline): SGHRS, YFSETQ. The CDR3 length is 14 residues. The CDR3 region is CASRDSQSYNEQFF. CDR3 coding DNA: TGCGCCAGCAGGGACAGCCAATCTTACAATGAGCAGTTCTTC.

Details on this clone: The same CDR3 can be traced to other DNA sequences in this sample. The chain links TRBV19 to TRBJ1-1; tentative D call: TRBD1 (6 bases). This CDR3 is built from 14 residues. The V end lost 1 base, the J end lost 1 base, and 7 bases lay between the germline ends. Germline V gene data show CDR1 as LNHDA and CDR2 as SQIVND (reference sequence). The CDR3 DNA follows: TGTGCCAGTAGTATAGGGACAGAGAACACTGAAGCTTTCTTT. Its protein is CASSIGTENTEAFF.

The rearrangement joins TRBV28 to TRBJ2-7, with TRBD1 as a possible D gene (6 bases). The CDR3 has 14 residues. Germline V gene sequence: CDR1 MDHEN, CDR2 SYDVKM. V was pared by 6 bases and J by 4 bases, with 16 bases between. The DNA for the CDR3 is TGTGCCAGCAGCCCACAGGGTACGGCTTACGAGCAGTACTTC. Translated: CASSPQGTAYEQYF.

This chain connects TRBV7-8 to TRBJ1-2; TRBD1 matches at 9 bases. With V trimmed by 5 bases and J by 4 bases, 11 bases remained unmatched. There are 16 residues in the CDR3. The germline V gene encodes CDR1 SGHVS and CDR2 FQNEAQ. The CDR3 region has the DNA TGTGCCAGCAGCCCCTACGGTTTGGGACAGGGCTATGGCTACACCTTC. This encodes CASSPYGLGQGYGYTF.

The chain recombines TRBV19 with TRBJ2-2; D possibly corresponds to TRBD2 (6 bases). The ends were cut back, 2 bases at V and 6 bases at J, with 13 bases in the middle. The CDR3 spans 15 residues. Germline V gives CDR1 LNHDA, CDR2 SQIVND (reference sequence). The CDR3 DNA reads as TGTGCCAGTAGTATATTCGCCGGGAGAGCCGGGGAGCTGTTTTTT. This translates into CASSIFAGRAGELFF.

The chain links TRBV5-1 to TRBJ2-7; TRBD1 matches at 8 bases. Per the germline V gene, CDR1 is SGHRS and CDR2 is YFSETQ. The J segment lost 1 base and the V segment lost 4 bases, leaving 10 bases of the junction unmatched. The length of the CDR3 is 16 residues. This chain's CDR3 is CASSQDSGTGSYEQYF. DNA for the CDR3: TGCGCCAGCAGCCAAGATTCCGGGACAGGATCCTACGAGCAGTACTTC. The full variable domain, completed using reference TRBV5-1 and TRBJ2-7, is KAGVTQTPRYLIKTRGQQVTLSCSPISGHRSVSWYQQTPGQGLQFLFEYFSETQRNKGNFPGRFSGRQFSNSRSEMNVSTLELGDSALYLCASSQDSGTGSYEQYFGPGTRLTVT.

V gene TRBV6-1 combines with J gene TRBJ1-3; D is uncertain. The germline V gene encodes CDR1 MNHNS and CDR2 SASEGT. This CDR3 comprises 14 residues. V lost 7 bases to trimming and J lost 4 bases, with 14 bases between them. In DNA form, the CDR3 reads TGTGCCAGCACCCGAGGGATTTTCGGAAACACCATATATTTT. Amino acid sequence: CASTRGIFGNTIYF.

This chain joins TRBV9 and TRBJ2-3; D might be TRBD2 (6 bases). This CDR3 is 16 amino acids long. V was trimmed by 0 bases and J by 1 base, leaving 12 bases between them. Looked up from germline, CDR1 is SGDLS and CDR2 is YYNGEE. CDR3 loop: CASSVATSTRTDTQYF. DNA of the CDR3: TGTGCCAGCAGCGTAGCAACTAGCACACGCACAGATACGCAGTATTTT.

In DNA form, the CDR3 reads TGTGCCTGGAAAAGTGAAGGACTAGCGGGAGTCGAGCAGTACTTC. This gives the protein CAWKSEGLAGVEQYF. The chain couples TRBV30 to TRBJ2-7, with 13 bases matching TRBD2. The CDR3 has 15 amino acids. Germline trimming cut 4 bases from V and 6 bases from J; bases unmatched to any gene: 9. The germline gives CDR1 GTSNPN, CDR2 SVGIG (reference sequence).

The chain uses TRBV9 and TRBJ2-5; 13 bases line up with TRBD2. Germline CDR1 reads SGDLS; CDR2 reads YYNGEE. This CDR3 comprises 20 residues. V shed 1 base, J shed 2 bases, and the junction held 14 bases outside the gene matches. The DNA for the CDR3 is TGTGCCAGCAGCGTATCGACAGGGGTCGGACTAGCGGGAGCGCAAGAGACCCAGTACTTC. Translated: CASSVSTGVGLAGAQETQYF.

The chain employs TRBV6-6 and TRBJ2-7; possible D gene TRBD1, 6 bases. The V gene's germline CDR1 is MNHNY and CDR2 SVGAGI (reference sequence). With 6 bases removed from V and 4 bases from J, the gap between germline ends came to 19 bases. The CDR3 contains 15 residues. The CDR3 bases are TGTGCCAGCAGCCATACTTTTGGGGGCGTTTACGAGCAGTACTTC. Translation gives CASSHTFGGVYEQYF.

This clone was seen just once. This CDR3 is also generated by other DNA sequences in the sample. The chain joins TRBV5-1 to TRBJ2-7; perhaps TRBD1 as D (5 bases). The ends were cut back, 4 bases at V and 3 bases at J, with 14 bases in the middle. Germline assignment: CDR1 SGHRS and CDR2 YFSETQ. CDR3 size: 14 residues. The CDR3 DNA reads TGCGCCAGCAGCCTTCGTGACAGCCTCTACGAGCAGTACTTC. Encoded protein: CASSLRDSLYEQYF. The complete variable domain, with remaining parts taken from reference TRBV5-1 and TRBJ2-7, reads KAGVTQTPRYLIKTRGQQVTLSCSPISGHRSVSWYQQTPGQGLQFLFEYFSETQRNKGNFPGRFSGRQFSNSRSEMNVSTLELGDSALYLCASSLRDSLYEQYFGPGTRLTVT.

The J gene is TRBJ1-4, the V gene TRBV27; 12 bases are shared with TRBD1. This CDR3 has 18 residues. Germline trimming cut 2 bases from V and 7 bases from J; bases unmatched to any gene: 11. Looked up from germline, CDR1 is MNHEY and CDR2 is SMNVEV (reference sequence). The CDR3 bases are TGTGCCAGCAGTTTACAAGGCTTTGCGGGACAGGGGGCTGAAAAACTGTTTTTT. Protein: CASSLQGFAGQGAEKLFF.

The V and J genes are TRBV5-1 and TRBJ2-7; 7 nucleotides line up with TRBD2. Germline assignment: CDR1 SGHRS and CDR2 YFSETQ. The junction had 10 bases not matched to a gene; V was cut back by 7 bases and J by 6 bases. This CDR3 comprises 13 residues. The CDR3 DNA reads TGCGCCAGCTGTGATGGTTGGGGGGGCGAGCAGTACTTC. Translation: CASCDGWGGEQYF.

The J gene is TRBJ2-2, the V gene TRBV7-3; D not certain. Deletions cut 2 bases from V and 4 bases from J, with 8 bases between. This CDR3 spans 14 amino acids. The germline gives CDR1 SGHTA, CDR2 FQGTGA. The CDR3 loop is CASSLEARTGELFF. CDR3 coding DNA: TGTGCCAGCAGCTTAGAGGCTCGCACCGGGGAGCTGTTTTTT.

This clone was found once. This rearrangement joins TRBV5-1 to TRBJ2-1; 10 nucleotides line up with TRBD1. Germline CDR1 is SGHRS and CDR2 is YFSETQ. This CDR3 has 15 amino acids. V lost 4 bases to trimming and J lost 9 bases; unmatched junction nucleotides: 10. CDR3 bases: TGCGCCAGCAGCCCCGGGACAGGGGTAAATATTGAGCAGTTCTTC. This codes for CASSPGTGVNIEQFF.

V gene TRBV28 combines with J gene TRBJ2-2, with 7 bases fitting TRBD1. Germline assignment: CDR1 MDHEN and CDR2 SYDVKM. The CDR3 is made up of 16 amino acids. The trim removed 6 bases at V and 1 base at J, leaving 8 bases unmatched. The CDR3 reads CASSPTRTGNTGELFF. CDR3 in DNA: TGTGCCAGCAGCCCGACCCGGACAGGGAACACCGGGGAGCTGTTTTTT.

The chain employs TRBV5-1 and TRBJ1-2; D is perhaps TRBD1 (6 bases). The CDR3 extends over 17 amino acids. The V end lost 0 bases, the J end lost 6 bases, and 21 bases lay between the germline ends. CDR1 SGHRS and CDR2 YFSETQ come from the germline V gene. CDR3 DNA: TGCGCCAGCAGCTTGGCCCTGTCAGGGAGAGGGGGACATGGCTACACCTTC. Its translation: CASSLALSGRGGHGYTF.